This TCR beta chain was identified in a study of metastatic and nonmetastatic thyroid tumors. Looking at the study overall: The authors compared repertoires across blood and tumor or nodule tissue from malignant and benign thyroid patients. The study, taken as a whole, reports: Reports indicated that malignant thyroid tumors showed significantly higher TCR beta diversity than benign nodules did, in blood and tumor.

Every patient underwent thyroid surgery untreated. Authors' data handling: Clinicopathological groups supplied CDR3 differences that were used to build a distant-metastasis classifier for papillary thyroid cancer. TCRdb re-called the PCR reads through MiXCR. Clone size and V and J calls follow TCRdb, not the original study. The data show 30,000 or so clones, 29% seen once. Trimming removed 5 bases from V and 4 bases from J; junction bases left unmatched: 2. Germline lookup yields CDR1 SGHTA and CDR2 FQGNSA. CDR3 length equals 14 residues. This clone was counted many times. Antigen specificity is unknown.

What was sequenced was blood. The V call is TRBV7-2, the J call TRBJ2-5, with 12 nucleotides matching TRBD2. The sequence came from a female donor with papillary thyroid cancer or a benign thyroid nodule (not recorded which). Some clones in this sample may be carry-over from other donors' samples. The CDR3, as DNA: TGTGCCAGCAGCCCGACTAGCGGGAGAGAGACCCAGTACTTC. Translated: CASSPTSGRETQYF.